One and the same sample provided the 30 T cell receptor beta chains below, sequenced in a study of T cells in Graves' hyperthyroidism and ophthalmopathy. RNA transcripts were the template for amplifying TCR beta CDR3 regions. The primer set for the first-round RT-PCR of the TCR CDR3 was HTBI. TCRdb ran MiXCR on the multiplex PCR reads and lists one entry per CDR3 protein. The sample consists of around 500,000 distinct CDR3 sequences, about 16% of them appearing once. Input material: blood. These receptor sequences come from a woman aged 25 to 45 with Graves' ophthalmopathy.

In its sample, this clonotype was seen a few times. V gene TRBV6-1 combines with J gene TRBJ1-2; D may be TRBD1 (5 bases). This CDR3 region has 12 residues. V was trimmed by 6 bases and J by 5 bases, leaving 10 bases between them. Germline V CDR1 and CDR2: MNHNS, SASEGT. The DNA of the CDR3 is TGTGCCAGCAGGGACGGGGGGTATGGCTACACCTTC. As protein: CASRDGGYGYTF.

This clonotype is labeled medium-sized (0.01 to 0.1%). V usage is TRBV28 and J usage is TRBJ1-5; 7 bases fit TRBD1. The CDR3 loop spans 16 amino acids. J was trimmed by 2 bases and V by 5 bases; bases with no gene match: 9. Germline CDR1 reads MDHEN; CDR2 reads SYDVKM. In DNA, the CDR3 is TGTGCCAGCAGTCCCGTGAGAACAGGGGGCAATCAGCCCCAGCATTTT. Its translation: CASSPVRTGGNQPQHF.

This clonotype occurred many times. CDR3 DNA sequence: TGTGCCACCACGAGGGGCCCCGGGGAGCTGTTTTTT. Translating it yields CATTRGPGELFF. The chain joins TRBV18 to TRBJ2-2; D may be TRBD1 or TRBD2 (5 bases each). The ends were cut back, 10 bases at V and 6 bases at J, with 12 bases in the middle. Germline assignment: CDR1 KGHSH and CDR2 LQKENI. This CDR3 is built from 12 residues.

The chain is built from TRBV24-1 and TRBJ2-1, with D perhaps TRBD1 (5 bases). The germline gives CDR1 KGHDR, CDR2 SFDVKD. Trimming stripped 3 bases from V and 1 base from J, with 18 bases between. The CDR3 is made up of 18 amino acids. CDR3 region: CATSDPSLGAGSYNEQFF. The CDR3 bases are TGTGCCACCAGTGATCCTAGTCTTGGCGCAGGGTCCTACAATGAGCAGTTCTTC.

This clonotype came up a few times. The rearrangement joins TRBV20-1 to TRBJ2-7, with D unclear. Germline-derived CDR1 and CDR2 are DFQATT and SNEGSKA (reference sequence). The germline V and J ends were trimmed by 4 bases and 4 bases, with 29 bases remaining between them. CDR3 length: 18 amino acids. CDR3: CSATQAFAVVPSAYEQYF. CDR3 bases: TGCAGTGCTACCCAAGCGTTCGCGGTAGTCCCTAGTGCGTACGAGCAGTACTTC.

This clonotype turned up a few times. The chain combines TRBV29-1 with TRBJ1-1; 7 bases agree with TRBD1. V gave up 4 bases and J gave up 1 base; unmatched junction bases: 3. The CDR3 has 13 amino acids. Germline loops: CDR1 SQVTM, CDR2 ANQGSEA. CDR3 residues: CSVGGTENTEAFF. In nucleotides, the CDR3 is TGCAGCGTTGGGGGGACAGAGAACACTGAAGCTTTCTTT.

The sample holds a few counts of this clonotype. This chain links TRBV20-1 with TRBJ2-3; 9 bases align to TRBD2. Looked up from germline, CDR1 is DFQATT and CDR2 is SNEGSKA (reference sequence). This CDR3 is built from 16 residues. V lost 3 bases to trimming and J lost 3 bases; unmatched junction nucleotides: 10. CDR3 in amino acids: CSASNWLAGRTDTQYF. The CDR3 DNA reads as TGCAGTGCTAGTAATTGGCTAGCGGGAAGAACAGATACGCAGTATTTT.

This clonotype was observed at least ten times. This rearrangement joins TRBV6-1 to TRBJ2-1; D gene uncertain. Trimming removed 5 bases at V and 10 bases at J, with 15 bases between. CDR1 is MNHNS and CDR2 is SASEGT in the germline V gene. This CDR3 region has 13 residues. CDR3 region: CASSYRRFQEQFF. In DNA, the CDR3 is TGTGCCAGCAGTTATAGGCGCTTCCAGGAGCAGTTCTTC.

This clonotype was found many times. This sequence joins TRBV12-3 or TRBV12-4 and TRBJ1-2, with 12 bases aligning to TRBD1. The V gene end was trimmed by 2 bases and the J gene end by 8 bases; junction bases not matched to a gene: 9. This CDR3 is built from 16 residues. Here the CDR3 DNA reads TGTGCCAGCAGTTTACTGGGGACAGGGGGCGCAGAAGGCTACACCTTC. This codes for CASSLLGTGGAEGYTF.

The table lists this clonotype with many counts. V and J are TRBV29-1 and TRBJ2-5; TRBD2 agrees at 13 bases. Germline values: CDR1 SQVTM, CDR2 ANQGSEA. With 6 bases clipped from V and 4 bases from J, the junction kept 5 bases outside the gene matches. There are 14 residues in the CDR3. The CDR3, as DNA: TGCAGCGTAGGACTAGCGGGAGTAGGAGAGACCCAGTACTTC. Residues: CSVGLAGVGETQYF.

This clonotype was picked up a small number of times. The rearrangement links TRBV6-5 to TRBJ2-7; the D gene is possibly TRBD2 (5 bases). This CDR3 has 17 amino acids. V was clipped by 2 bases and J by 3 bases, with 20 bases between them. CDR1 and CDR2 from the germline V gene are MNHEY and SVGAGI. The CDR3: CASSYVVASRTLYEQYF. The CDR3 DNA is TGTGCCAGCAGTTACGTGGTAGCGTCCCGTACCCTCTACGAGCAGTACTTC.

V usage is TRBV10-3 and J usage is TRBJ2-3; D gene ambiguous. Germline CDR1 and CDR2: ENHRY and SYGVKD. The CDR3 extends over 14 amino acids. Trimming removed 0 bases at V and 6 bases at J, with 10 bases between. As DNA, the CDR3 is TGTGCCATCAGTGAGTCGACGGACCCCGATACGCAGTATTTT. As protein: CAISESTDPDTQYF.

There are many counts of this clonotype. J is TRBJ1-1 and V is TRBV18; no clear D. The CDR3 length is 16 residues. CDR1 and CDR2 (germline): KGHSH, LQKENI. V lost 2 bases to trimming and J lost 1 base, with 14 bases between them. The DNA of the CDR3 is TGTGCCAGCTCACCATGGAAGGGTCTGGGGAACACTGAAGCTTTCTTT. This translates into CASSPWKGLGNTEAFF.

This clonotype was detected many times. The chain couples TRBV11-2 to TRBJ1-2; 7 bases align to TRBD1. Germline V lookup: CDR1 SGHAT, CDR2 FQNNGV. CDR3 length: 13 amino acids. Unmatched junction bases numbered 2, after V lost 1 base and J lost 6 bases. CDR3 amino acids: CASSLGQGDGYTF. CDR3 nucleotide sequence: TGTGCCAGCAGCTTAGGACAGGGTGATGGCTACACCTTC.

This clonotype was seen at least ten times. This rearrangement joins TRBV20-1 to TRBJ2-7; 7 positions match TRBD2. Germline V lookup: CDR1 DFQATT, CDR2 SNEGSKA (reference sequence). Losses at the gene ends were 6 bases for V and 6 bases for J; bases not matched to a gene: 11. This CDR3 has 13 amino acids. The CDR3 protein is CSADGYAGAEQYF. CDR3 bases: TGCAGTGCGGACGGGTACGCGGGAGCCGAGCAGTACTTC.

This chain links TRBV25-1 with TRBJ1-6; 8 nucleotides align to TRBD1. CDR1 and CDR2 from the germline V gene are MGHDK and SYGVNS. This CDR3 is 16 amino acids long. The V and J ends lost 0 bases and 5 bases, in that order; junction bases with no gene match: 3. The CDR3 reads CASSEYRGQDNSPLHF. CDR3 bases: TGTGCCAGCAGTGAATATCGGGGACAGGATAATTCACCCCTCCACTTT.

The rearrangement joins TRBV4-2 to TRBJ1-4; 10 positions agree with TRBD1. The CDR3 is 17 residues long. CDR1 and CDR2 (germline): LGHNA, YNFKEQ. Trimming took 3 bases from V and 0 from J; bases not matched to a gene: 4. Written as DNA, the CDR3 is TGTGCCAGCAGCCACAGACAGGGGGCCGCAACTAATGAAAAACTGTTTTTT. This encodes CASSHRQGAATNEKLFF.

There are many counts of this clonotype. V and J are TRBV12-3 or TRBV12-4 and TRBJ1-6; 7 positions agree with TRBD1. The V and J ends lost 2 bases and 7 bases, in that order; junction bases with no gene match: 5. There are 15 residues in the CDR3. The CDR3 loop reads CASSLSGTANSPLHF. The CDR3 DNA is TGTGCCAGCAGTTTATCCGGGACAGCCAATTCACCCCTCCACTTT.

This clonotype came up many times. The V call is TRBV20-1, the J call TRBJ2-1, with D maybe TRBD2 (5 bases). Between the trimmed V and J ends, which lost 3 bases and 0 bases, there was a span of 9 bases. Germline CDR1 reads DFQATT; CDR2 reads SNEGSKA (reference sequence). This CDR3 has 14 amino acids. CDR3 loop: CSASYGGSYNEQFF. Here the CDR3 DNA reads TGCAGTGCTAGCTACGGAGGCTCCTACAATGAGCAGTTCTTC.

This clonotype was counted between two and nine times. The chain employs TRBV29-1 and TRBJ2-1; D not certain. Deletions cut 6 bases from V and 7 bases from J, with 7 bases between. The germline V gene has CDR1 SQVTM and CDR2 ANQGSEA. This CDR3 spans 10 amino acids. DNA of the CDR3: TGCAGCGTGTTTGAGAATGAGCAGTTCTTC. This translates into CSVFENEQFF.

The sample holds a few counts of this clonotype. The gene calls are TRBV6-1 and TRBJ2-2, with TRBD1 matching over 7 bases. Trimming cost V 6 bases and J 5 bases; bases outside gene matches: 9. This CDR3 has 15 residues. CDR1 MNHNS and CDR2 SASEGT come from the germline V gene. The CDR3 sequence: CASSSGQDNTGELFF. CDR3 nucleotides: TGTGCCAGCAGCTCTGGACAGGACAATACCGGGGAGCTGTTTTTT.

This clonotype was seen at least ten times. The chain is built from TRBV20-1 and TRBJ2-1; D gene unclear. V was clipped by 6 bases and J by 2 bases, with 11 bases between them. CDR3 length equals 13 residues. Germline V gene data show CDR1 as DFQATT and CDR2 as SNEGSKA (reference sequence). The CDR3 sequence: CSAPSAAYNEQFF. CDR3 nucleotide sequence: TGCAGTGCCCCGAGCGCTGCCTACAATGAGCAGTTCTTC.

The chain links TRBV11-1 to TRBJ1-1, with D possibly matching TRBD1 (5 bases). With 5 bases removed from V and 0 bases from J, the gap between germline ends came to 13 bases. Germline CDR1 and CDR2: SGHAT and FQDESV (reference sequence). The CDR3 has 15 amino acids. In DNA form, the CDR3 reads TGTGCCAGCAGCCCCCGGGACGGTCTGAACACTGAAGCTTTCTTT. Its translation is CASSPRDGLNTEAFF.

The table lists this clonotype with many counts. The gene calls are TRBV5-1 and TRBJ2-3, with 8 bases fitting TRBD2. V lost 1 base, J lost 2 bases, and 6 bases stayed unmatched. Germline-derived CDR1 and CDR2 are SGHRS and YFSETQ. CDR3 length: 16 amino acids. CDR3 sequence reads: CASSLSSGSFTDTQYF. In DNA form, the CDR3 reads TGCGCCAGCAGCTTGTCGAGCGGGAGTTTCACAGATACGCAGTATTTT.

The chain is built from TRBV10-2 and TRBJ1-1; maybe TRBD1 (5 bases). V lost 2 bases and J 0 bases, leaving 7 bases between the germline ends. This CDR3 has 14 amino acids. CDR1 is WSHSY and CDR2 is SAAADI in the germline V gene. The CDR3 is CASSERQLNTEAFF. DNA of the CDR3: TGCGCCAGCAGTGAGAGACAGCTGAACACTGAAGCTTTCTTT.

In this sample, this clonotype turned up many times. The chain carries TRBV11-2 and TRBJ2-5; 9 nucleotides line up with TRBD1. The ends lost 7 bases at V and 4 bases at J; junction bases unmatched: 10. CDR3 length: 15 amino acids. Germline V gene lookup returns CDR1 SGHAT and CDR2 FQNNGV. CDR3 nucleotide sequence: TGTGCCAGCAAACCATTACAGGGGGCACGAGAGACCCAGTACTTC. Translated: CASKPLQGARETQYF.

This clonotype showed up many times. This rearrangement joins TRBV5-1 to TRBJ2-7; TRBD2 is a possible D gene (7 bases). Germline V lookup: CDR1 SGHRS, CDR2 YFSETQ. The CDR3 length is 15 residues. Trimming pared 3 bases from V and 2 bases from J, leaving 15 bases between. CDR3 protein: CASSSLGGQPYEQYF. Written as DNA, the CDR3 is TGCGCCAGCAGCTCCCTGGGGGGGCAACCCTACGAGCAGTACTTC.

This clonotype was recorded a few times. This chain joins TRBV19 and TRBJ2-2; perhaps TRBD1 as D (5 bases). Trimming shortened V by 7 bases and J by 1 base, and 13 bases separated the two germline ends. Germline lookup yields CDR1 LNHDA and CDR2 SQIVND (reference sequence). This CDR3 comprises 15 residues. The CDR3 coding sequence is TGTGCCAGTAAGTCTGACAGAAGGAACACCGGGGAGCTGTTTTTT. Translated: CASKSDRRNTGELFF.

This clonotype has at least ten counts. This chain connects TRBV20-1 to TRBJ2-3, with TRBD2 matching 15 bases. This CDR3 comprises 14 residues. Germline assignment: CDR1 DFQATT and CDR2 SNEGSKA (reference sequence). CDR3 nucleotide sequence: TGCAAGGGACTAGCGGGAGGCCGCACAGATACGCAGTATTTT. Amino acids: CKGLAGGRTDTQYF.

This clonotype was recorded many times. The chain has TRBV20-1 and TRBJ2-5; TRBD2 aligns across 10 bases. CDR3 length equals 14 residues. CDR1 is DFQATT and CDR2 is SNEGSKA in the germline V gene (reference sequence). Losses at the gene ends were 7 bases for V and 5 bases for J; bases not matched to a gene: 10. Here the CDR3 DNA reads TGCAGTGAATTAGCGGGAGGAGGGGGGGAGACCCAGTACTTC. Amino acid sequence: CSELAGGGGETQYF.